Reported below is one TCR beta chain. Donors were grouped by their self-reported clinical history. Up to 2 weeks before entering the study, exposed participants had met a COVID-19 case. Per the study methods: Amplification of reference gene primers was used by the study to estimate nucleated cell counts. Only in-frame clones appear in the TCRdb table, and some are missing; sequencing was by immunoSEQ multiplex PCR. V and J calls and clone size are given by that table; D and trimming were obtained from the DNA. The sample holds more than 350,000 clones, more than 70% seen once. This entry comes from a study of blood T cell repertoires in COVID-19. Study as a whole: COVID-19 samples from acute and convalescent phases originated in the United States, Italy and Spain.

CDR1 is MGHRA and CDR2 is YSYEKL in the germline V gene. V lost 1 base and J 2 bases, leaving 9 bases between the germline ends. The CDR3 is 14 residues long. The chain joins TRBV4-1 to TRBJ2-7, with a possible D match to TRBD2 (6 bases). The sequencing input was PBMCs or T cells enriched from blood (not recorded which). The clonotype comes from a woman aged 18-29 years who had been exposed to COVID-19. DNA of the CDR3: TGCGCCAGCAGCCAAGTCCCGGGGGCCTACGAGCAGTACTTC. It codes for CASSQVPGAYEQYF.